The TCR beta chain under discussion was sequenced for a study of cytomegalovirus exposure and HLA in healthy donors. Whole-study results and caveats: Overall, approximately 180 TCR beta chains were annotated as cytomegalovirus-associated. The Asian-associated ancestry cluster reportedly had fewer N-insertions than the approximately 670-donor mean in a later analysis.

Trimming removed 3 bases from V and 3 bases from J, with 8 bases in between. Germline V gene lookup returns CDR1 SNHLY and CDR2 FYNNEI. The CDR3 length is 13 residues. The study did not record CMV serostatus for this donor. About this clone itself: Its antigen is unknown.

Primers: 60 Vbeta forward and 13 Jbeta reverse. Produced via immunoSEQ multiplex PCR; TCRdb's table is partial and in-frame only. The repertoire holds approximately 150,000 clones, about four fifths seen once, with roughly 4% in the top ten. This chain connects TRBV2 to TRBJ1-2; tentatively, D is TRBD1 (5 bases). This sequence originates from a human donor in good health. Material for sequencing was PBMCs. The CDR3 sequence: CASSEAQDYGYTF. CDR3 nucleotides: TGTGCCAGCAGTGAGGCACAGGACTATGGCTACACCTTC.